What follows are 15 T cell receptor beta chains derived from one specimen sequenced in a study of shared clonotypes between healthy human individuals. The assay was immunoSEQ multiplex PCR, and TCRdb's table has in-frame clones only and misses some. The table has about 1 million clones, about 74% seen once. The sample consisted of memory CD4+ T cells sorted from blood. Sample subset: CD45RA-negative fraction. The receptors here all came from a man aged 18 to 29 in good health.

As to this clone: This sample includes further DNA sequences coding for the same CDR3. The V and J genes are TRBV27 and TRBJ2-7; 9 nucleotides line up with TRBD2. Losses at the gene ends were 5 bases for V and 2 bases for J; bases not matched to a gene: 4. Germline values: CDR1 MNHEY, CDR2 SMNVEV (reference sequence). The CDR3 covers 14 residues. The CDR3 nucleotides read TGTGCCAGCAGTCCAGCGGGAGGCGCCTACGAGCAGTACTTC. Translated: CASSPAGGAYEQYF.

The CDR3 DNA sequence: TGTGCCAGCAGCGTAGGTCCGCGGGGAGATACCCAGTACTTC. Translating it yields CASSVGPRGDTQYF. The chain combines TRBV9 with TRBJ2-5; tentatively, D is TRBD2 (6 bases). The CDR3 sequence is 14 residues long. V lost 0 bases, J lost 8 bases, and 14 bases lay in between. Germline V CDR1 and CDR2: SGDLS, YYNGEE.

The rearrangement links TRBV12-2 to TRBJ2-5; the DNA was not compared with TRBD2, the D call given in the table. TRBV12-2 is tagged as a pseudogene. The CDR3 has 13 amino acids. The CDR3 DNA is TGTGCAAGTCCCGCGGGGGGGCAGGAGACCCAGTACTTC. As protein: CASPAGGQETQYF.

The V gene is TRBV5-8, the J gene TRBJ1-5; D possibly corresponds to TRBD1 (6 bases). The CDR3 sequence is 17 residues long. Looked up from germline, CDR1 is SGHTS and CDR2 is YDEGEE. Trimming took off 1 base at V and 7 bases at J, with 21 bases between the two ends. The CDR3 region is CASSLLPGAQGKQPQHF. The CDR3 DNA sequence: TGTGCCAGCAGCTTGTTGCCGGGGGCACAAGGAAAACAGCCCCAGCATTTT. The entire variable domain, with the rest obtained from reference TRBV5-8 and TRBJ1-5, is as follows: EAGVTQSPTHLIKTRGQQATLRCSPISGHTSVYWYQQALGLGLQFLLWYDEGEERNRGNFPPRFSGRQFPNYSSELNVNALELEDSALYLCASSLLPGAQGKQPQHFGDGTRLSIL.

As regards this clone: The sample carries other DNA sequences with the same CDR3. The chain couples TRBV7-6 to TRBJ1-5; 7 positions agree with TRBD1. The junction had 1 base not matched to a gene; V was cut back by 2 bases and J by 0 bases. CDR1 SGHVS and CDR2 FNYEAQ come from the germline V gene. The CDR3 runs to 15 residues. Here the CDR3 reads CASSLTGDSNQPQHF. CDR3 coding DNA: TGTGCCAGCAGCTTAACAGGGGATAGCAATCAGCCCCAGCATTTT.

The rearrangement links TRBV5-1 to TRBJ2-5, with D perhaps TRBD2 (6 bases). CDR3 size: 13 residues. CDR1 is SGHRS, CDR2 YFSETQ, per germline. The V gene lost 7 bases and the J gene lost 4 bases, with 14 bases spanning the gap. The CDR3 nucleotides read TGCGCCAGCTCACTACAGGAGGGAGAGACCCAGTACTTC. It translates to CASSLQEGETQYF.

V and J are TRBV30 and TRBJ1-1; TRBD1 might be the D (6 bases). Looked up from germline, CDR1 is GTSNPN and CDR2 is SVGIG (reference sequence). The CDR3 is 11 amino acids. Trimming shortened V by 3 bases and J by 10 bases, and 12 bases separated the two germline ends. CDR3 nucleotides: TGTGCCTGGAGAGGGGACATGAGAGCTTTCTTT. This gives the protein CAWRGDMRAFF.

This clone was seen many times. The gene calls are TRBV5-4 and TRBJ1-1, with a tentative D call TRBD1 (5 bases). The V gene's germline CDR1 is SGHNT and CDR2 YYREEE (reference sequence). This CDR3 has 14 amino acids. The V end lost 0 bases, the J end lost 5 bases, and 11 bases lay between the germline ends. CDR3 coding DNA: TGTGCCAGCAGCTTGGGAGGGGCGGGGACTGAAGCTTTCTTT. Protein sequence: CASSLGGAGTEAFF.

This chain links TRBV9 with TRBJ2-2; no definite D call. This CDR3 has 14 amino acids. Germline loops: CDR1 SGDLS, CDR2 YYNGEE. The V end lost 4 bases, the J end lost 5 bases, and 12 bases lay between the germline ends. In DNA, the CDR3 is TGTGCCAGCAGCCCCGAGACTGGTACCGGGGAGCTGTTTTTT. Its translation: CASSPETGTGELFF.

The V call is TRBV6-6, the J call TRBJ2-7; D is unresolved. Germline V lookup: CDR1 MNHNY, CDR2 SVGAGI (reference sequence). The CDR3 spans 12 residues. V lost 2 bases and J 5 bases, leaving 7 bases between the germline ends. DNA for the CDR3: TGTGCCAGCAGTTACCCGGTCGACGAGCAGTACTTC. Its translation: CASSYPVDEQYF.

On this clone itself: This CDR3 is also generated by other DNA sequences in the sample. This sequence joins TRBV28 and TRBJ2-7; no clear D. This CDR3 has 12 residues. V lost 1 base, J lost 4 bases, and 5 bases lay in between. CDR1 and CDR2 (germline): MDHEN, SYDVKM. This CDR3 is CASSLSLYEQYF. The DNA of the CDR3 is TGTGCCAGCAGTTTATCTCTTTACGAGCAGTACTTC.

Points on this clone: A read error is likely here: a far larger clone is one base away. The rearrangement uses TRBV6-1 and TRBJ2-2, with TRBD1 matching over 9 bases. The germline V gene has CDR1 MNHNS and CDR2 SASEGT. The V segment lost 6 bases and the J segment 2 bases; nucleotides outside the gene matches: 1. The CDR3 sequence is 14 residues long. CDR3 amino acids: CASRQGANTGELFF. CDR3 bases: TGTGCCAGCAGACAGGGGGCCAACACCGGGGAGCTGTTTTTT.

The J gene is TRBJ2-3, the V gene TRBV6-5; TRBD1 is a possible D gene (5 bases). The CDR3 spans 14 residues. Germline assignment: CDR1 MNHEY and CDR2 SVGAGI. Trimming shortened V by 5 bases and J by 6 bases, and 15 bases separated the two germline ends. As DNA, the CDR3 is TGTGCCAGCAGTGAGGACACTCGTAGGGATACGCAGTATTTT. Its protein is CASSEDTRRDTQYF.

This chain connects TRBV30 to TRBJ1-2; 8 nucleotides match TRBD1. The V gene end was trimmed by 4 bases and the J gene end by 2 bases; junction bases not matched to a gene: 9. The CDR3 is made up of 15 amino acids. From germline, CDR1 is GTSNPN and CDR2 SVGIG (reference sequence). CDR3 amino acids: CAWIEWQGANYGYTF. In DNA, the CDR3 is TGTGCCTGGATAGAATGGCAGGGGGCCAACTATGGCTACACCTTC.

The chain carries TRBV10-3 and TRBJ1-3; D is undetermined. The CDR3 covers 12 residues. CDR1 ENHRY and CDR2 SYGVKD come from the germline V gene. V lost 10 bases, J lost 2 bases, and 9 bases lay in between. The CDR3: CATMEAGNTIYF. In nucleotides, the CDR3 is TGTGCCACCATGGAGGCTGGAAACACCATATATTTT.